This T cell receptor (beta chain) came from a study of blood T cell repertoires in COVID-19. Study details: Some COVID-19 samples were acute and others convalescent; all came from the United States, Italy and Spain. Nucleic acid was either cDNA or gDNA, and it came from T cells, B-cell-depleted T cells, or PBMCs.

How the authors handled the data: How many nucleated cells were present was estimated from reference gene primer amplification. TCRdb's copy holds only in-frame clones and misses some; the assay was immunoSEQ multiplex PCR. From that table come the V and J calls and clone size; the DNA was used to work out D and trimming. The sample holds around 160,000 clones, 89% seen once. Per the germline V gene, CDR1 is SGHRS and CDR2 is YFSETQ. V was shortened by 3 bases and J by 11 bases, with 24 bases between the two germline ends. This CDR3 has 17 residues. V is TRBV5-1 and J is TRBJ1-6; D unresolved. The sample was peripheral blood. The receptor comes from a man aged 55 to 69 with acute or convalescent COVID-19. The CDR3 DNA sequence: TGCGCCAGCAGCTCCGGACGGACGGCCTCGAGGGAGACACCCCTCCACTTT. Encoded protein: CASSSGRTASRETPLHF.